This TCR beta chain was found in a study of shared clonotypes between healthy human individuals. Findings and limits, study-wide: Limitation of the genetic and exposure-history diversity represented came from the few donors.

This CDR3 has 15 amino acids. Germline V gene lookup returns CDR1 KGHSH and CDR2 LQKENI. The junction had 2 bases not matched to a gene; V was cut back by 2 bases and J by 4 bases. In regard to this clone: Its antigen remains unknown. This sample includes further DNA sequences coding for the same CDR3.

Adults of Caucasian background living in Nashville, Tennessee made up all donors. Researchers partitioned CD4+ cells into CD45RA+ naive and CD45RA-negative memory subsets. The method was immunoSEQ multiplex PCR; TCRdb's version includes in-frame clones alone and lacks a portion of them. Here the sample spans about 2.3 million clones, around 92% being singletons. The origin of this receptor is a young man in good health. Some clones in this sample may be carry-over from other donors' samples. The V call is TRBV18, the J call TRBJ2-1; 10 nucleotides agree with TRBD2. The source material was naive CD4+ T cells from PBMCs. Subset meaning: CD45RA+ positively selected. The CDR3 loop is CASSPGLAAYNEQFF. DNA of the CDR3: TGTGCCAGCTCACCAGGACTAGCGGCTTACAATGAGCAGTTCTTC. Variable domain in full (rest from reference TRBV18 and TRBJ2-1): NAGVMQNPRHLVRRRGQEARLRCSPMKGHSHVYWYRQLPEEGLKFMVYLQKENIIDESGMPKERFSAEFPKEGPSILRIQQVVRGDSAAYFCASSPGLAAYNEQFFGPGTRLTVL.